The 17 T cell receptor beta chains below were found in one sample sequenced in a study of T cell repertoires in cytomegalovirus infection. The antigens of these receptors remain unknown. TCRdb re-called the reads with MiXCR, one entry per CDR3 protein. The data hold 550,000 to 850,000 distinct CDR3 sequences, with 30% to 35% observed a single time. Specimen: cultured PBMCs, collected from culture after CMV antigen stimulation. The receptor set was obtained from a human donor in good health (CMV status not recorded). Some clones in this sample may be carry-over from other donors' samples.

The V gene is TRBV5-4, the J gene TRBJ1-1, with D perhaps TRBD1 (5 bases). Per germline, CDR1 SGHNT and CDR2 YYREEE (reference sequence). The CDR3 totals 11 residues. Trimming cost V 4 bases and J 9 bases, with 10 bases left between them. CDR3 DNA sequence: TGTGCCAGCAGCCTGGGGGGTAAAGCTTTCTTT. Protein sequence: CASSLGGKAFF.

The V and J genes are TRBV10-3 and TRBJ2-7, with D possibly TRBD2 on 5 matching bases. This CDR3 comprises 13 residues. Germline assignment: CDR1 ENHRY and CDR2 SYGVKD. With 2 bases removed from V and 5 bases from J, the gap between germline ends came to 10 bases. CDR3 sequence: CAISEREPHEQYF. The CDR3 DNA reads TGTGCCATCAGTGAGAGGGAGCCCCACGAGCAGTACTTC.

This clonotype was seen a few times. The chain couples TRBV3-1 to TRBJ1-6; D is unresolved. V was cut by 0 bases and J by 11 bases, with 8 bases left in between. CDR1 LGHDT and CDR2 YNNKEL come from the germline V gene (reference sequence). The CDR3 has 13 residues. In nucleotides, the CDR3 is TGTGCCAGCAGCCAAGATCGACGGGCACCCCTCCACTTT. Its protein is CASSQDRRAPLHF. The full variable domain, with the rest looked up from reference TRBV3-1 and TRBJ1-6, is DTAVSQTPKYLVTQMGNDKSIKCEQNLGHDTMYWYKQDSKKFLKIMFSYNNKELIINETVPNRFSPKSPDKAHLNLHINSLELGDSAVYFCASSQDRRAPLHFGNGTRLTVT.

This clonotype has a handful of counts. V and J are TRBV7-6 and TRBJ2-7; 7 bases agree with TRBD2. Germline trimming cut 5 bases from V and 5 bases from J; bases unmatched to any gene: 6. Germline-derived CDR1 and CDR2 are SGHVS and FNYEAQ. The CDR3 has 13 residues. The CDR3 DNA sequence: TGTGCCAGCAGCACGGCGGGGGAGGACGAGCAGTACTTC. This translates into CASSTAGEDEQYF.

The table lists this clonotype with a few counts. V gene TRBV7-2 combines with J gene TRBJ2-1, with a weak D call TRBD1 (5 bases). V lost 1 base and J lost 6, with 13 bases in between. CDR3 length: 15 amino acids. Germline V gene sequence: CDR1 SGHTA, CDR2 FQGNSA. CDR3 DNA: TGTGCCAGCAGCTTAGGGCAGGGCCGGACCAATGAGCAGTTCTTC. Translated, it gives CASSLGQGRTNEQFF.

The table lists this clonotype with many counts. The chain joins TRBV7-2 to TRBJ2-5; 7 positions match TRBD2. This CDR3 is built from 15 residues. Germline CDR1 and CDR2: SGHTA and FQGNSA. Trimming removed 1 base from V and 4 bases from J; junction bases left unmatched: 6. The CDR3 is CASSLGGSGGETQYF. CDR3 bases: TGTGCCAGCAGCTTAGGTGGCTCGGGGGGAGAGACCCAGTACTTC.

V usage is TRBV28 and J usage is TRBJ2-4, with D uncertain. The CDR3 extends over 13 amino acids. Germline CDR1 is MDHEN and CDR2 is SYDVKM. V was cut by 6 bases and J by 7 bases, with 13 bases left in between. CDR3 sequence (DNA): TGTGCCAGCAGGCCCCAGCCGGTTAACATTCAGTACTTC. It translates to CASRPQPVNIQYF.

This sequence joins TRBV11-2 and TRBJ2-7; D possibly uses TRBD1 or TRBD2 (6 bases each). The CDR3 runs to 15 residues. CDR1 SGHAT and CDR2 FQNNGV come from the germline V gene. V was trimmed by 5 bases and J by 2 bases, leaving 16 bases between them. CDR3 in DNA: TGTGCCAGCAGCCGAGGGGGGACTGTAACCTACGAGCAGTACTTC. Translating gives CASSRGGTVTYEQYF.

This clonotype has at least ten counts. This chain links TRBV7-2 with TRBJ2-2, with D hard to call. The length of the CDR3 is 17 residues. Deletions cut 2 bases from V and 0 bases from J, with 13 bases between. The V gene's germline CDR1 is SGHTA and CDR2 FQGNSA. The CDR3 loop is CASSLTGPRANTGELFF. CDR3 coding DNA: TGTGCCAGCAGCTTAACTGGCCCAAGGGCGAACACCGGGGAGCTGTTTTTT.

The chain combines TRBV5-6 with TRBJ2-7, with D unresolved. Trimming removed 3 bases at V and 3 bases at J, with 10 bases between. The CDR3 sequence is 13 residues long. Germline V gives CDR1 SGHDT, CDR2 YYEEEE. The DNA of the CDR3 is TGTGCCAGCAGCTCGCAGACTTACTACGAGCAGTACTTC. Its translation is CASSSQTYYEQYF. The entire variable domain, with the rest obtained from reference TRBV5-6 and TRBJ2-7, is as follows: DAGVTQSPTHLIKTRGQQVTLRCSPKSGHDTVSWYQQALGQGPQFIFQYYEEEERQRGNFPDRFSGHQFPNYSSELNVNALLLGDSALYLCASSSQTYYEQYFGPGTRLTVT.

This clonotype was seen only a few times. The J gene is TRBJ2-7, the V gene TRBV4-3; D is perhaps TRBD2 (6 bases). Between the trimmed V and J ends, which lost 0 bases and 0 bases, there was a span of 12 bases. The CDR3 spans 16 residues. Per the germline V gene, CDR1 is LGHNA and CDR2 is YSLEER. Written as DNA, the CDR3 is TGCGCCAGCAGCCAAGAGCTAGCGACGAGCTCCTACGAGCAGTACTTC. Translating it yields CASSQELATSSYEQYF.

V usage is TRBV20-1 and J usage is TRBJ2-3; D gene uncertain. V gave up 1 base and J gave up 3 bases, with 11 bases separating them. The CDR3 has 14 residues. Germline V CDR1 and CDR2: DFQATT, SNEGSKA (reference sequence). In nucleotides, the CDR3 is TGCAGTGCTAGAGGGTACTTTACTACAGATACGCAGTATTTT. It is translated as CSARGYFTTDTQYF.

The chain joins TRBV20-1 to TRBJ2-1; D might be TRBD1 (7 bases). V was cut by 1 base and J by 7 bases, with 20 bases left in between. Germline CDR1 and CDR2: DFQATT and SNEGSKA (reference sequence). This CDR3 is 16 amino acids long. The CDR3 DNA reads TGCAGTGCTAGAGGTGTCACAGGGGAGGCCTTGAATGAGCAGTTCTTC. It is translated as CSARGVTGEALNEQFF.

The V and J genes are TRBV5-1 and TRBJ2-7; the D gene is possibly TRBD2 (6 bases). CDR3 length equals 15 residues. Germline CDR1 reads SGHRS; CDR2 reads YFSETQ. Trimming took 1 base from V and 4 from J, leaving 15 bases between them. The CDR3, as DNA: TGCGCCAGCAGCTTGCGTTCCGGGGGATATTACGAGCAGTACTTC. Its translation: CASSLRSGGYYEQYF.

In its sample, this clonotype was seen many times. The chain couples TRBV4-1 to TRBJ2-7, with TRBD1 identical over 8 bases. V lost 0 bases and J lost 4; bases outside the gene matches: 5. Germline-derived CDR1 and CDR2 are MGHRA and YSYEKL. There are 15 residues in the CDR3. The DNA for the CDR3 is TGCGCCAGCAGCCAAGATGGAGACAGGGGATACGAGCAGTACTTC. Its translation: CASSQDGDRGYEQYF.

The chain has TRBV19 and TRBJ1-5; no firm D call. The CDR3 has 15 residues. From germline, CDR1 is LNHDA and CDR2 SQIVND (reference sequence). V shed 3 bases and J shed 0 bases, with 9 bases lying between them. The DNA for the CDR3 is TGTGCCAGTAGTATTTGGGGATATAGCAATCAGCCCCAGCATTTT. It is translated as CASSIWGYSNQPQHF.

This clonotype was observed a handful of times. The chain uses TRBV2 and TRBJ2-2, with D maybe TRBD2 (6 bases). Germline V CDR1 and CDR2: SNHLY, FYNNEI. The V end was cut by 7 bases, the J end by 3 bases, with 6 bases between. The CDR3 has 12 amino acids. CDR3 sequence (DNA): TGTGCCAGCACGGGGGACACCGGGGAGCTGTTTTTT. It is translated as CASTGDTGELFF. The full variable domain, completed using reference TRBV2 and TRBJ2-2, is EPEVTQTPSHQVTQMGQEVILRCVPISNHLYFYWYRQILGQKVEFLVSFYNNEISEKSEIFDDQFSVERPDGSNFTLKIRSTKLEDSAMYFCASTGDTGELFFGEGSRLTVL.